The T cell receptor beta chain described here comes from a study of blood T cell repertoires in COVID-19. Whole-study context: Specimens from acute and convalescent COVID-19 originated in the United States, Italy and Spain. PBMCs, B-cell-depleted T cells, or T cells provided the cDNA or gDNA that made up the material.

During active infection, Seattle patients enrolled and were then monitored through disease. Per the study methods: Estimation of nucleated cell counts relied on the amplification of reference gene primers. Some clones are missing from TCRdb's copy, which holds only in-frame ones; the method was immunoSEQ multiplex PCR. V and J calls and clone size follow that table, whereas D and trimming were derived from the DNA. The data contain around 270,000 clones, more than 85% of them singletons. The clonotype was recovered from a person between 18 and 35 years old with COVID-19, enrolled during active disease. Sequencing input: peripheral blood.

This CDR3 is CSVCGTDAGAGELFF. In nucleotides, the CDR3 is TGCAGCGTTTGCGGGACAGACGCTGGGGCCGGGGAGCTGTTTTTT. The chain uses TRBV29-1 and TRBJ2-2; tentatively, D is TRBD1 (7 bases). This CDR3 has 15 residues. Germline V gene lookup returns CDR1 SQVTM and CDR2 ANQGSEA. V lost 5 bases to trimming and J lost 6 bases, with 19 bases between them.